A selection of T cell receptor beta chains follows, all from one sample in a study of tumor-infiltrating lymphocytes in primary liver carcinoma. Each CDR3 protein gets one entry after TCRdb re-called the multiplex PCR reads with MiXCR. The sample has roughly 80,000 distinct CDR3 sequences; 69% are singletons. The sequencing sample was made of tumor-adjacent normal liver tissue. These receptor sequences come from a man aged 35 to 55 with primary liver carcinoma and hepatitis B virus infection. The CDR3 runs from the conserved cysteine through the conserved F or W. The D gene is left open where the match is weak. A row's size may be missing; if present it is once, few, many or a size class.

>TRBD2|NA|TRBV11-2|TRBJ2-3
CANSLPTSGKPADTQYF
TGTGCCAACAGCCTGCCCACTAGCGGGAAGCCCGCAGATACGCAGTATTTT
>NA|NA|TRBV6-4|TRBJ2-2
CASRPVSNTGELFF
TGTGCCAGCCGTCCGGTATCGAACACCGGGGAGCTGTTTTTT
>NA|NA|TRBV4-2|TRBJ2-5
CASSQDRYRQKTQYF
TGTGCCAGCAGCCAAGACCGGTACAGACAAAAGACCCAGTACTTT
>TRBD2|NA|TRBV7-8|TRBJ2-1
CASSLLWGSGRTNEQFF
TGTGCCAGCAGCTTATTATGGGGTAGCGGGAGAACAAATGAGCAGTTCTTC
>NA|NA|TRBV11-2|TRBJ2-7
CTSSLGKGRPYEQYF
TGTACCAGCAGCCTTGGGAAAGGAAGGCCCTACGAGCAGTACTTC
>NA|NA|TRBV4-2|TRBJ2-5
CVSSQVAVPQETQYF
TGTGTCAGCAGCCAAGTGGCGGTACCCCAAGAGACCCAGTATTTC
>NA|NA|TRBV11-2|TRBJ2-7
CANSPVGYEQYF
TGTGCCAACAGTCCCGTGGGTTACGAGCAGTACTTC
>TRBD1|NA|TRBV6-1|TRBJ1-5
CASSPTGMGNQSQHF
TGTGCCAGCAGTCCGACAGGGATGGGCAATCAGTCCCAGCATTTT
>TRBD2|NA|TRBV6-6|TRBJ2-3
CANSRASGSRYTQYF
TGTGCCAACAGCCGAGCTAGCGGGAGTAGATATACCCAGTATTTT
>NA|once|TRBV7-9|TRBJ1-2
CASNARDCYGYTF
TGTGCCAGCAACGCAAGGGACTGCTATGGCTACACCTTC
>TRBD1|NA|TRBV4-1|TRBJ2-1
CASSQGTGRSSYNAQFF
TGCGCCAGCAGCCAGGGGACAGGGAGGAGTTCCTACAATGCGCAATTCTTC
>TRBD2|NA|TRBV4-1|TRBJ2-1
CASSLDRIGTSYDEQFF
TGCGCCAGCAGCCTAGATCGAATCGGGACTAGCTACGATGAGCAGTTCTTC
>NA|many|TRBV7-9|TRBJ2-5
CASSLAQAQETQYF
TGTGCCAGCAGCTTAGCGCAGGCACAAGAGACCCAGTACTTC
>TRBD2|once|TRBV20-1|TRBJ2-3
CSAHTGTSGRGDTQYF
TGCAGTGCTCATACCGGGACTAGCGGGAGAGGTGATACGCAGTATTTT
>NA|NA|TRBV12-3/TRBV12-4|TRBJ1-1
CANSPHPGTTNTEAFF
TGTGCCAACAGCCCCCATCCTGGGACAACGAACACTGAAGCTTTCTTT
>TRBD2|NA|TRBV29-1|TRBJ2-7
CSAGLAGSVVYEQYF
TGCAGCGCCGGACTAGCAGGAAGCGTAGTCTACGAGCAGTACTTC
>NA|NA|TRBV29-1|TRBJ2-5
CSVGGFPATHQEAQYF
TGCAGCGTTGGTGGTTTTCCGGCGACTCACCAAGAGGCCCAGTACTTC
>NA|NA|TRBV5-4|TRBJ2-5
CASSSPMAQETQYF
TGTGCCAGCAGCTCGCCGATGGCCCAAGAGACGCAGTACTTC
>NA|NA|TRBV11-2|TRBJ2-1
CGSRTNIAGGYNEQFF
TGCGGCAGCAGGACTAACATAGCCGGAGGGTACAATGAGCAGTTCTTC
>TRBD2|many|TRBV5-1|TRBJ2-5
CASSLELGLAVKETQYF
TGCGCCAGCAGCTTAGAATTGGGACTAGCGGTAAAAGAGACCCAGTACTTC
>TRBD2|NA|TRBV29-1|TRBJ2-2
CSVEAGTSGITGELFF
TGCAGCGTTGAAGCCGGGACTAGCGGGATAACCGGGGAGCTGTTTTTT
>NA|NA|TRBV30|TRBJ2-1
CDWSRPGSESYNDQFF
TGTGACTGGAGCCGGCCGGGGTCTGAGTCCTACAATGACCAGTTCTTC
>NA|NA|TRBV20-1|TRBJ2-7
CSATNRGYEQYF
TGCAGTGCCACTAACCGGGGCTACGAGCAGTACTTC
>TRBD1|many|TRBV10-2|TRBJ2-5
CASRTGTFETQYF
TGCGCCAGCAGGACAGGGACGTTTGAGACCCAGTACTTC
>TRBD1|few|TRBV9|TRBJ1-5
CASSAGTGGSNQPQHF
TGTGCCAGCAGCGCAGGGACAGGCGGATCCAATCAGCCCCAGCATTTT
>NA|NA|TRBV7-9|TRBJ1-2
CSSSPEGRLSQYGYTF
TGTTCCAGCAGCCCCGAAGGCAGGCTGTCCCAGTATGGCTACACCTTC
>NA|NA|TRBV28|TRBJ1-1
CTSSLAPTGNTEAFF
TGTACCAGCAGTTTAGCACCAACAGGGAACACTGAAGCTTTCTTT
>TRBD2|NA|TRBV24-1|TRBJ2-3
CATRRAGADMQYF
TGTGCCACCCGTCGGGCGGGAGCGGATATGCAGTATTTT
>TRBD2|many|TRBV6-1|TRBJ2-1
CASSAVGGGGGIENEQFF
TGTGCCAGCAGTGCCGTAGGGGGCGGGGGGGGAATAGAAAATGAGCAGTTCTTC
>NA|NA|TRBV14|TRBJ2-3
CASGRRYADTQYF
TGCGCCAGCGGCCGAAGATACGCAGATACGCAGTATTTT
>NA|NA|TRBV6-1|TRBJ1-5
CVSSEFSYSNQPRHF
TGTGTCAGCAGTGAATTCTCCTATAGCAATCAGCCTCGGCATTTT
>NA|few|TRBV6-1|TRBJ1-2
CASNLRDTLNGGYTF
TGTGCCAGCAACCTCCGGGACACCCTTAATGGGGGCTACACCTTC